This T cell receptor beta chain was retrieved from a study of molecular identifiers for immune sequencing clone quantification. RNA fractions of 10%, 30% or 50% and 20,000 to 1,000,000 sorted cells were the source of naive CD8 libraries. Sorted naive CD8 T cells were those defined as CD8+CD4-CCR7+CD45RA+. Trimming at V came to 5 bases and at J to 7 bases, leaving 13 bases not matched to a gene. The germline CDR1 and CDR2 sequences are DFQATT and SNEGSKA (reference sequence). The CDR3 loop spans 15 amino acids. TCRdb reprocessed the PCR reads with MiXCR, giving one entry per CDR3 protein. The sample lists about half a million distinct CDR3 sequences, about 25% seen once, with under 0.8% in the top ten. About this clonotype itself: Its matching antigen is unknown.

Study-level results: Whereas clones above 20 RNA copies held under 1% of naive-cell molecules, they held over 98% of effector molecules. Underestimation of highly expanded clone sizes could arise where identical TCR molecules share a barcode.

This rearrangement joins TRBV20-1 to TRBJ2-2, with 7 bases matching TRBD1. The sequenced sample consisted of naive CD8+ T cells from blood, with Jurkat cell RNA spiked in. Subset noted: FACS-sorted CD8+CD4-CCR7+CD45RA+ naive T cells. The receptor comes from a human donor in good health. Some libraries in this study had Jurkat cell RNA spiked in. As DNA, the CDR3 is TGCAGTGCTCGTCATGACAGGGAATCGGTCGGGGAGCTGTTTTTT. This sequence encodes CSARHDRESVGELFF.